Each of the 17 T cell receptor beta chains below was sequenced from the same sample in a study of T cell responses to AZD1222 COVID-19 vaccine (dated by TCRdb to 2020 to 2023). The protocol used for the library was the immunoSEQ multiplex PCR assay. Sourced from immuneACCESS, this table was stored by TCRdb with only in-frame sequences that have V and J called. A share of the clones is absent; for the studies checked, an unresolved V gene accounts for under half, and the remainder has no known explanation. The sample table contains about 110,000 clones; only one count was recorded for roughly 89% of them. The leading ten clones occupy about 3.3% of the sample. What this sample's time point label stands for: baseline before first vaccination. Interpreted using the paper, the treatment or condition label stands for: meningococcal conjugate vaccine given as trial control. Sequences were derived from peripheral blood, sampled on day 0 of MenACWY control vaccination. The receptors were sampled from an adult in good health.

This chain joins TRBV30 and TRBJ1-6; TRBD1 matches 7 bases. The CDR3 loop spans 13 amino acids. Germline trimming cut 5 bases from V and 10 bases from J; bases unmatched to any gene: 8. In germline, CDR1 is GTSNPN, CDR2 SVGIG (reference sequence). The CDR3: CAWAWQGDSPLHF. In DNA, the CDR3 is TGTGCCTGGGCGTGGCAGGGGGACTCACCCCTCCACTTT.

The chain is built from TRBV15 and TRBJ1-4; D ambiguous. The V end lost 3 bases, the J end lost 8 bases, and 19 bases lay between the germline ends. CDR3 length equals 16 residues. Germline CDR1 is LNHNV and CDR2 is YYDKDF (reference sequence). CDR3 nucleotides: TGTGCCACCAGCAGCCCGGATAGGGCGAGTTACGAAAAACTGTTTTTT. Its protein product is CATSSPDRASYEKLFF.

The chain carries TRBV6-1 and TRBJ2-3; 11 bases agree with TRBD2. CDR1 MNHNS and CDR2 SASEGT come from the germline V gene. V was clipped by 3 bases and J by 5 bases; unmatched bases: 7. The CDR3 contains 16 residues. Written as DNA, the CDR3 is TGTGCCAGCAGTGAGGGGCTAGCGGGGGGTTTAGATACGCAGTATTTT. Amino acids: CASSEGLAGGLDTQYF.

This chain joins TRBV28 and TRBJ1-2; perhaps TRBD1 as D (6 bases). The CDR3 is 13 residues long. Trimming removed 8 bases at V and 8 bases at J, with 18 bases between. Per the germline V gene, CDR1 is MDHEN and CDR2 is SYDVKM. This CDR3 is CASHAGARLGYTF. CDR3 coding DNA: TGTGCCAGCCACGCAGGGGCCCGCCTGGGCTACACCTTC.

The chain uses TRBV29-1 and TRBJ1-4; D unresolved. The V end was cut by 8 bases, the J end by 5 bases, with 9 bases between. The CDR3 is 11 residues long. Germline V CDR1 and CDR2: SQVTM, ANQGSEA. The CDR3 DNA reads as TGCAGCTCTTTGGCGAATGAAAAACTGTTTTTT. This encodes CSSLANEKLFF.

This clone was recorded only once. The V call is TRBV19, the J call TRBJ2-1, with 8 bases that match TRBD2. This CDR3 contains 15 residues. Germline V gene sequence: CDR1 LNHDA, CDR2 SQIVND (reference sequence). With V trimmed by 1 base and J by 3 bases, 2 bases remained unmatched. The CDR3 bases are TGTGCCAGTAGTATAGTAGCGGGGCTCTACAATGAGCAGTTCTTC. Translated, it gives CASSIVAGLYNEQFF.

The chain joins TRBV5-1 to TRBJ2-7, with TRBD2 matching 12 bases. Germline CDR1 is SGHRS and CDR2 is YFSETQ. The CDR3 has 14 residues. V dropped 6 bases and J dropped 1; count of bases not matched to a gene: 2. The CDR3 sequence is CASTGLAGSYEQYF. CDR3 sequence (DNA): TGCGCCAGCACAGGACTAGCGGGGTCCTACGAGCAGTACTTC.

This clone appeared a few times. The V gene is TRBV19, the J gene TRBJ2-1, with D tentatively TRBD1 or TRBD2 (5 bases each). CDR3 length equals 14 residues. In germline, CDR1 is LNHDA, CDR2 SQIVND (reference sequence). The ends were cut back, 8 bases at V and 7 bases at J, with 18 bases in the middle. CDR3 sequence (DNA): TGTGCCAGTCCGGGGCGGTCCCCCGGGAATGAGCAGTTCTTC. Residues: CASPGRSPGNEQFF.

This clone was observed a handful of times. The chain employs TRBV30 and TRBJ1-5; possibly TRBD1 for D (5 bases). The germline V gene encodes CDR1 GTSNPN and CDR2 SVGIG (reference sequence). V lost 0 bases to trimming and J lost 5 bases, with 14 bases between them. The CDR3 runs 15 residues. Here the CDR3 reads CAWSVRTGRDQPQHF. For the CDR3, the DNA is TGTGCCTGGAGTGTTCGGACTGGCAGGGATCAGCCCCAGCATTTT.

The chain employs TRBV12-3 or TRBV12-4 and TRBJ2-7, with D possibly TRBD2 on 6 matching bases. Trimming removed 5 bases at V and 4 bases at J, with 12 bases between. The CDR3 runs to 13 residues. CDR3 sequence: CASSGGNWYEQYF. The CDR3 nucleotides are TGTGCCAGCAGTGGGGGGAATTGGTACGAGCAGTACTTC.

The CDR3 here is CASSRQGDYGYTF. CDR3 nucleotides: TGTGCCAGTAGCAGACAGGGGGATTATGGCTACACCTTC. V usage is TRBV19 and J usage is TRBJ1-2; TRBD1 agrees at 9 bases. The length of the CDR3 is 13 residues. Germline V gene sequence: CDR1 LNHDA, CDR2 SQIVND (reference sequence). The V gene end was trimmed by 6 bases and the J gene end by 5 bases; junction bases not matched to a gene: 4.

CDR3 region: CASSRQGEDYGYTF. The CDR3 DNA is TGCGCCAGCAGCAGACAGGGGGAGGACTATGGCTACACCTTC. This chain connects TRBV5-1 to TRBJ1-2; 9 bases map to TRBD1. The CDR3 covers 14 residues. The germline V gene has CDR1 SGHRS and CDR2 YFSETQ. The ends lost 4 bases at V and 3 bases at J; junction bases unmatched: 4.

The genes are TRBV7-2 and TRBJ2-1; 11 bases agree with TRBD2. CDR3 size: 15 residues. V trimming: 5 bases; J trimming: 7 bases; junction bases outside the gene matches: 7. CDR1 is SGHTA, CDR2 FQGNSA, per germline. The CDR3 DNA reads TGTGCCAGCAGCCCGACTAGCGGGGAAGGGAATGAGCAGTTCTTC. Protein: CASSPTSGEGNEQFF.

This clone occurred a few times. DNA of the CDR3: TGTGCCAGCAGCTCAGAAGCGGGGAAAATAACCGGGGAGCTGTTTTTT. Protein product: CASSSEAGKITGELFF. This chain uses TRBV7-9 with TRBJ2-2; 7 nucleotides align to TRBD2. J gave up 5 bases and V 4 bases, and 10 bases lay outside the gene matches. CDR3 length: 16 amino acids. CDR1 and CDR2 (germline): SEHNR, FQNEAQ (reference sequence).

This clone appeared once. This sequence joins TRBV5-1 and TRBJ1-4, with D unclear. This CDR3 comprises 14 residues. Trimming stripped 4 bases from V and 3 bases from J, with 10 bases between. Germline lookup yields CDR1 SGHRS and CDR2 YFSETQ. Here the CDR3 reads CASSVTGANEKLFF. In DNA, the CDR3 is TGCGCCAGCAGCGTGACGGGAGCTAATGAAAAACTGTTTTTT.

V is TRBV3-1 (or the pseudogene TRBV3-2) and J is TRBJ1-3, with unresolved D. The CDR3 sequence is 12 residues long. CDR1 LGHDT and CDR2 YNNKEL come from the germline V gene (reference sequence). With 4 bases removed from V and 5 bases from J, the gap between germline ends came to 6 bases. Here the CDR3 DNA reads TGTGCCAGCAGCCCCGCCCGAAACACCATATATTTT. Translated: CASSPARNTIYF.

This clone turned up a few times. The V gene is TRBV7-2, the J gene TRBJ2-3; 10 positions agree with TRBD2. The CDR3 length is 14 residues. V gave up 2 bases and J gave up 5 bases; unmatched junction bases: 1. Germline-derived CDR1 and CDR2 are SGHTA and FQGNSA. CDR3 bases: TGTGCCAGCAGCTTAATAGCGGGGGGAGATACGCAGTATTTT. Amino acids: CASSLIAGGDTQYF.